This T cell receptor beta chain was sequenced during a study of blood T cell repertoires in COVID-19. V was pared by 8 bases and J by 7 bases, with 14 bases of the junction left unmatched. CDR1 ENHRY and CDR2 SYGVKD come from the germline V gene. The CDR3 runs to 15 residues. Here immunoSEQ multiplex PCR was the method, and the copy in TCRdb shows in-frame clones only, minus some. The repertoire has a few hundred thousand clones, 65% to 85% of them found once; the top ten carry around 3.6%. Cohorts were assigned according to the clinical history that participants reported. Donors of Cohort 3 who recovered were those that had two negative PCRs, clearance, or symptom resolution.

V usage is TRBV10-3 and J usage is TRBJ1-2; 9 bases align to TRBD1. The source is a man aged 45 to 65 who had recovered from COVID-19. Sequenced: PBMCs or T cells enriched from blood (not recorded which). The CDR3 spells CAIPRDRVTPSGYTF. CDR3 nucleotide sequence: TGTGCCATCCCCCGGGACAGGGTTACCCCGAGTGGCTACACCTTC.